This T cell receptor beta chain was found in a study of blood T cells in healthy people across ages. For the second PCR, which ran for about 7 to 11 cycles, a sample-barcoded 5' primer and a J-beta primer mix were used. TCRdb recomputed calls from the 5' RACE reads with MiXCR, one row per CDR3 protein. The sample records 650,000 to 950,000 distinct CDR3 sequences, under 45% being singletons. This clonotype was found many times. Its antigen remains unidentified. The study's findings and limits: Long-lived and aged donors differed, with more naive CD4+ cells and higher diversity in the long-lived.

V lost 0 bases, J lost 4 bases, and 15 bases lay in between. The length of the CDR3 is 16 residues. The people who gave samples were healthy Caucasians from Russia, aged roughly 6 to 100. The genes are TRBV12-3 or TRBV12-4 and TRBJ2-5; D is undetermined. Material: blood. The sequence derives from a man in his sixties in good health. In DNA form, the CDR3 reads TGTGCCAGCAGTTTAGCGGTGACCCCGGTGGGAGAGACCCAGTACTTC. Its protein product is CASSLAVTPVGETQYF.